Ten or more counts support the clone carrying this TCR beta chain. The data derive from a study of T-cell memory formation after mild COVID-19. TCRdb independently ran MiXCR on the 5' RACE reads; one entry per CDR3 protein. The sample yields approximately 40,000 distinct CDR3 sequences, about 10% seen once. The origin of this receptor is a man aged 18 to 29 who had mild COVID-19 (a few samples of this study predate the infection). Cell type and time point are not known. The source material was PBMCs or a T cell subset sorted from them (not recorded which).

The CDR3 DNA sequence: TGCAGCGTTGAAACTAGGGATTACGAGCAGTACTTC. Translating it yields CSVETRDYEQYF. The gene calls are TRBV29-1 and TRBJ2-7, with D possibly being TRBD2 (5 bases). Germline lookup yields CDR1 SQVTM and CDR2 ANQGSEA. The V gene lost 2 bases and the J gene lost 4 bases, with 9 bases spanning the gap. This CDR3 contains 12 residues.